This TCR beta chain was observed in a study of a mutant IDH1 vaccine in newly diagnosed glioma. Turning to the study itself: Prior therapy was radiotherapy, temozolomide, or both; most received both. V12 took place at week 35, and V13 at week 47.

Overall study results and limits: Vaccination induced immune responses in around 94% of patients.

TCRdb keeps only in-frame clones here, not all; method: immunoSEQ multiplex PCR. The sample records about 54,000 clones, 86% being singletons. Points on this clone: Its antigen is unknown.

V dropped 1 base and J dropped 7 bases, with 5 bases sitting between them. The CDR3 consists of 12 residues. Germline-derived CDR1 and CDR2 are PRHDT and FYEKMQ (reference sequence). This sample's time point: week 35, safety follow-up. Vaccination used 300 ug of mutant IDH1 20-mer peptide per dose, with topical imiquimod. The input for sequencing was PBMCs, taken from a glioma patient whose treatment included an IDH1 peptide vaccine. The sequence was collected from a man in his forties or fifties with glioma. This rearrangement joins TRBV13 to TRBJ2-1; D is unresolved. CDR3 sequence (DNA): TGTGCCAGCAGCTTAGAACGTAATGAGCAGTTCTTC. Protein: CASSLERNEQFF.